A selection of T cell receptor beta chains follows, all from one sample in a study of T-cell memory formation after mild COVID-19. TCRdb reprocessed the 5' RACE reads via MiXCR and lists one record per CDR3 protein. Of more than 400,000 distinct CDR3 sequences listed, around a sixth are singletons. The specimen was PBMCs or a T cell subset sorted from them (not recorded which). These receptors were collected from an adult woman who had mild COVID-19 (a few samples of this study predate the infection). Cell type and time point are not known. Each CDR3 is given with its conserved first and last residue. The D gene is left open where the match is weak. Size is stated for part of the rows, as once, few or many counts, or as a class when the clone is expanded.

j_call d_call clone_size v_call cdr3_length cdr3_aa cdr3_nt
TRBJ1-1 - many TRBV7-9 14 CASEILGGNTEAFF TGTGCCAGCGAGATCCTAGGGGGGAACACTGAAGCTTTCTTT
TRBJ1-1 - - TRBV15 12 CATSGLGTEAFF TGTGCCACATCAGGGTTGGGGACTGAAGCTTTCTTT
TRBJ1-3 TRBD1 - TRBV9 21 CASSANPPGQNKAVAGNTIYF TGTGCCAGCAGCGCCAATCCCCCGGGACAGAATAAAGCGGTTGCTGGAAACACCATATATTTT
TRBJ1-1 - - TRBV4-1 16 CASKLRDGLMNTEAFF TGCGCCAGCAAGTTACGGGACGGACTAATGAACACTGAAGCTTTCTTT
TRBJ2-3 TRBD1 - TRBV15 16 CATSRGPGQGLGTQYF TGTGCCACCAGCAGAGGTCCGGGACAGGGTTTAGGTACGCAGTATTTT
TRBJ2-6 - many TRBV12-3/TRBV12-4 16 CASSPQGHSGANVLTF TGTGCCAGCAGTCCACAGGGCCACTCTGGGGCCAACGTCCTGACTTTC
TRBJ2-7 - - TRBV27 13 CASSFGQTYEQYF TGTGCCAGCAGTTTCGGCCAAACCTACGAGCAGTACTTC
TRBJ2-6 - - TRBV11-2 18 CASSFSGGASSGANVLTF TGTGCCAGCAGCTTCTCCGGGGGCGCTAGCTCTGGGGCCAACGTCCTGACTTTC
TRBJ2-2 TRBD1 - TRBV24-1 16 CATSDLDRGNTGELFF TGTGCCACCAGTGATTTAGACAGGGGGAACACCGGGGAGCTGTTTTTT
TRBJ1-1 TRBD1 - TRBV12-3/TRBV12-4 15 CASSLVQGAGTEAFF TGTGCCAGCAGTTTAGTCCAGGGGGCAGGAACTGAAGCTTTCTTT
TRBJ1-5 - few TRBV28 15 CASTRSGRSNQPQHF TGTGCCAGCACCAGATCCGGACGGAGCAATCAGCCCCAGCATTTT
TRBJ1-1 - - TRBV6-6 14 CASRGDTPNTEAFF TGTGCCAGCAGAGGAGACACACCGAACACTGAAGCTTTCTTT
TRBJ1-2 TRBD1 - TRBV11-2 16 CASSLMGGQGDDGYTF TGTGCCAGCAGCCTGATGGGAGGACAGGGGGATGATGGCTACACCTTC
TRBJ2-7 TRBD1 few TRBV6-6 14 CASSYDRVTYEQYF TGTGCCAGCAGTTACGACAGGGTAACCTACGAGCAGTACTTC
TRBJ2-3 - - TRBV7-9 13 CASSLEASVTQYF TGTGCCAGCAGCTTAGAGGCTAGTGTTACGCAGTATTTT
TRBJ2-2 TRBD1 few TRBV7-9 17 CASSYRTGRTNTGELFF TGTGCCAGCAGCTACCGGACAGGGAGGACGAACACCGGGGAGCTGTTTTTT
TRBJ2-5 TRBD1 few TRBV24-1 13 CATRGTDEETQYF TGTGCCACCAGGGGGACAGACGAAGAGACCCAGTACTTC